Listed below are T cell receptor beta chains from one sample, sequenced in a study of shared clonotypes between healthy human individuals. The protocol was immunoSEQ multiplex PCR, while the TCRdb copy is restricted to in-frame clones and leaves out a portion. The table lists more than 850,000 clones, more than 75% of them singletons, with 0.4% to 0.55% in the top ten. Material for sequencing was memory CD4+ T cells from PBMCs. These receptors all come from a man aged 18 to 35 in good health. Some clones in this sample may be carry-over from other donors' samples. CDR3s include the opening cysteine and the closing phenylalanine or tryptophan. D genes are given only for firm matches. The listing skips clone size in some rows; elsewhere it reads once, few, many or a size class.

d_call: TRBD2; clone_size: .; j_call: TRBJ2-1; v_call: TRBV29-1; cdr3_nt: TGCAGCGTGACTAGCGGGAGCTACAATGAGCAGTTCTTC; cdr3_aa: CSVTSGSYNEQFF
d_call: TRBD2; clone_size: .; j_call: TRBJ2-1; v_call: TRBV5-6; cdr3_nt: TGTGCCAGCAGTAACAGACTCGGGCTAGCGGGAGGCAATGAGCAGTTCTTC; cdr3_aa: CASSNRLGLAGGNEQFF
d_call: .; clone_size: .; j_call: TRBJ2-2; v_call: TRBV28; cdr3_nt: TGTGCCAGCACCCGTGGGCTAGCTCTCACCGGGGAGCTGTTTTTT; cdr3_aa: CASTRGLALTGELFF
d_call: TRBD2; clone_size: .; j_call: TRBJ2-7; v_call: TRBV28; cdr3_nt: TGTGCCAGCAGCCGAGGCCAGGCGGGAGGACGCTCCTCCTCCTACGAGCAGTACTTC; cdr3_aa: CASSRGQAGGRSSSYEQYF
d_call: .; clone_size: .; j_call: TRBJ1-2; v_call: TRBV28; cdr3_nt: TGTGCCAGCAGTCTAGGGGCCTATGGCTACACCTTC; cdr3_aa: CASSLGAYGYTF
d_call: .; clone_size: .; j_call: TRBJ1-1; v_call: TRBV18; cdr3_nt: TGTGCCAGCTCATCGAGATGGAACACTGAAGCTTTCTTT; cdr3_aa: CASSSRWNTEAFF
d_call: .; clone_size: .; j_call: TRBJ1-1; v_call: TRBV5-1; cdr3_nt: TGCGCCAGCAACATCCGGCCGATTGGGAACACTGAAGCTTTCTTT; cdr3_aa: CASNIRPIGNTEAFF
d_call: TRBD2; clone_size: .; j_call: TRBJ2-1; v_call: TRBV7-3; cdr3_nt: TGTGCCAGCAGCCGACTAGCGGGAGTGGGCTACAATGAGCAGTTCTTC; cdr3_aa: CASSRLAGVGYNEQFF
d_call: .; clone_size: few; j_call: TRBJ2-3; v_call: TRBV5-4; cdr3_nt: TGTGCCAGCAGCTTGGTTCGCAACAGGGATACAGATACGCAGTATTTT; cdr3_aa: CASSLVRNRDTDTQYF
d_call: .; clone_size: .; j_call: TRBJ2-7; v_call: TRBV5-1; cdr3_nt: TGCGCCAGCAGCTTGTCCAGGACCTACGAGCAGTACTTC; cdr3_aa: CASSLSRTYEQYF
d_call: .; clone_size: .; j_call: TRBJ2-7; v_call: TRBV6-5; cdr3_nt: TGTGCCAGCAGTTACCCGGAGTGGGGGATTTACGAGCAGTACTTC; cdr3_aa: CASSYPEWGIYEQYF
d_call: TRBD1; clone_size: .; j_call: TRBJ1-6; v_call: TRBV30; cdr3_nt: TGTGCCTGGAGTGGCCCCCAGCGGAGACAGGGCTATAATTCACCCCTCCACTTT; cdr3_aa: CAWSGPQRRQGYNSPLHF
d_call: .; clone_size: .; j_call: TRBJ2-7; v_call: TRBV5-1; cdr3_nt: TGCGCCAGCAGCCCCACCCCGGGAGTGGACGAGCAGTACTTC; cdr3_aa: CASSPTPGVDEQYF
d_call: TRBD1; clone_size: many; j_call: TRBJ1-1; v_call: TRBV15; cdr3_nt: TGTGCCACCAGAGACCGGGACAGGGGAATCGGCACTGAAGCTTTCTTT; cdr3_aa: CATRDRDRGIGTEAFF
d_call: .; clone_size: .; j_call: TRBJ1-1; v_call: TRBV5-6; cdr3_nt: TGTGCCAGCAGCTCCAACTTGTTGCAATACACTGAAGCTTTCTTT; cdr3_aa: CASSSNLLQYTEAFF
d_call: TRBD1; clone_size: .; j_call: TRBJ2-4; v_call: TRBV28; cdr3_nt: TGTGCCAGCAGTTTAACAGGGGCCAGGAACATTCAGTACTTC; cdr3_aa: CASSLTGARNIQYF
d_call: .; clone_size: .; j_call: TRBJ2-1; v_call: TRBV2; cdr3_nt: TGTGCCAGCACAGCGTACAATGAGCAGTTCTTC; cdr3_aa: CASTAYNEQFF
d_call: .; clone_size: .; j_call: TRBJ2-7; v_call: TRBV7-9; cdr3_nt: TGTGCCAGCAGCTATCCCGGACGGCAGTACGAGCAGTACTTC; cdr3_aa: CASSYPGRQYEQYF
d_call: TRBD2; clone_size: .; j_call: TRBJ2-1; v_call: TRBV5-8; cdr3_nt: TGTGCCAGCAGCTTGGAGCTAGCGGGAAATGAGCAGTTCTTC; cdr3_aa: CASSLELAGNEQFF
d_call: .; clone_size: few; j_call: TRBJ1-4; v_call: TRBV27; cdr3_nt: TGTGCCAGCAGTTCATTTCGGGGCCCGTCCGAAAAACTGTTTTTT; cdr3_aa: CASSSFRGPSEKLFF
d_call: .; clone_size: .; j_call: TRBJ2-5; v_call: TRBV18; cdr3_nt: TGTGCCAGCTCACCATCGGGGGACGCGGAGTTTATTGAGACCCAGTACTTC; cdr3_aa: CASSPSGDAEFIETQYF
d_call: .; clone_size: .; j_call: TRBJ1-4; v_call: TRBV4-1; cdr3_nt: TGCGCCAGCAGCCAACCTAACAGCCCCAAACTGTTTTTT; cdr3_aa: CASSQPNSPKLFF
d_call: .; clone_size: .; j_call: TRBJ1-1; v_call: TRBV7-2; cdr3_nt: TGTGCCAGCAGCCAGAACACTGAAGCTTTCTTT; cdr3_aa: CASSQNTEAFF
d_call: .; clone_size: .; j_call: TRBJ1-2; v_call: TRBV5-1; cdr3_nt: TGCGCCAGCAGCTTCGGGGCAGGGGTTAACTATGGCTACACCTTC; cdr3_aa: CASSFGAGVNYGYTF
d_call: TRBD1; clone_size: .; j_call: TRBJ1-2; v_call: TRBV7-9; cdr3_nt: TGTGCCAGCAGCTTAAGGGACAGGGAGTTTCCTGGCTACACCTTC; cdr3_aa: CASSLRDREFPGYTF
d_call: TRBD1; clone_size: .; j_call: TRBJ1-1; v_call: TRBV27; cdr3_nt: TGTGCCAGCAGCTTACAGGGGTTCTACACTGAAGCTTTCTTT; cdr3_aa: CASSLQGFYTEAFF
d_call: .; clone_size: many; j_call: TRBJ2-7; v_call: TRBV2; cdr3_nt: TGTGCCAGCAGCTCACAGGGAGGCCTTCTCGCCTACGAGCAGTACTTC; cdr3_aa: CASSSQGGLLAYEQYF
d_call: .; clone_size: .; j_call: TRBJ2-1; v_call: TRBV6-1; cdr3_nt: TGTGCCAGCAGTGCCCATTTACTTGGTAAACTTTATGAGCAGTTCTTC; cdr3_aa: CASSAHLLGKLYEQFF
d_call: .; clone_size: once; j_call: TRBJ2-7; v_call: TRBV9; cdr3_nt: TGTGCCAGCAGCGTAGCGGCAGGGGCAGTAGGCGAGCAGTACTTC; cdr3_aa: CASSVAAGAVGEQYF
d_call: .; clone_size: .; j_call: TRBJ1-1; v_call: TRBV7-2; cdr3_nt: TGTGCCAGCAGCTTAGTAGGGTCCGGGAACACTGAAGCTTTCTTT; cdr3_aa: CASSLVGSGNTEAFF
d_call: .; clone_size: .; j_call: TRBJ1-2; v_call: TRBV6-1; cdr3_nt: TGTGCCAGCATTCCCCGGGGGGGCCGGGAATATGGCTACACCTTC; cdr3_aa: CASIPRGGREYGYTF
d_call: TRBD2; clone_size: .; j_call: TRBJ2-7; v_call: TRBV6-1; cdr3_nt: TGTGCCGGGGGGGGGAGCTCCTACGAGCAGTACTTC; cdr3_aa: CAGGGSSYEQYF
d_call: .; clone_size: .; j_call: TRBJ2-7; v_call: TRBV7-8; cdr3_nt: TGTGCCAGCAGCTTAGAGAGGTCAGCGGCCTACGAGCAGTACTTC; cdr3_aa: CASSLERSAAYEQYF
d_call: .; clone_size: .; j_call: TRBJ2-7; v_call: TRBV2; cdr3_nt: TGTGCCAACAGTGCCAGGGGTGGTGAGCAGTACTTC; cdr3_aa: CANSARGGEQYF
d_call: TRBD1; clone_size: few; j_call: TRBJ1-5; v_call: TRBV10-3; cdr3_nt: TGTGCCATCTGGACAGGCAGTAGCAATCAGCCCCAGCATTTT; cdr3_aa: CAIWTGSSNQPQHF
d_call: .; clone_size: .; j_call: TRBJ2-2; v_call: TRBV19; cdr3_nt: TGTGCCAGTAGTCCTAAAATATCTTTAGCGCGGCTGTTTTTT; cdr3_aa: CASSPKISLARLFF
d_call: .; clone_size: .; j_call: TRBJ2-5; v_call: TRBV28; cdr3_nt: TGTGCCAGCAGTACCCGGGACGAGAAGACCCAGTACTTC; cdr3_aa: CASSTRDEKTQYF
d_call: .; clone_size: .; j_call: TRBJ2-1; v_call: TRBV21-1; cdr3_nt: TGTGCCAGCACCCCGTGTAGAGTGCGAGACAGGCGCTACAATGAGCAGTTCTTC; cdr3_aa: CASTPCRVRDRRYNEQFF
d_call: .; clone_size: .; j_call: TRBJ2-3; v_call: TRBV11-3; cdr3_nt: TGTGCCAGCAGCTTAGAGGCGCAAACAGATACGCAGTATTTT; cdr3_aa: CASSLEAQTDTQYF
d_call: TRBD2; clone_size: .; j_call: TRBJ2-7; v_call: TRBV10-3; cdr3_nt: TGTGCCATCAGGAATAGCGGGAGCGAACTTTACGAGCAGTACTTC; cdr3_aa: CAIRNSGSELYEQYF
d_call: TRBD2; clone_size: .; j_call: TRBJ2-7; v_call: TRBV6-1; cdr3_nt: TGTGCCAGCAGTGACCCCCGGGGGAGGGGCCACTACGAGCAGTACTTC; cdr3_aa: CASSDPRGRGHYEQYF
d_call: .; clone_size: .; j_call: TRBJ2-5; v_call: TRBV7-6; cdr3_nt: TGTGCCAGCAGCTTCGGACAGCGCCTTGCCCAGTACTTC; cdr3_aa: CASSFGQRLAQYF
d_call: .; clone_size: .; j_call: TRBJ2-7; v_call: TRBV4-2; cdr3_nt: TGTGCCAGCGGGTCGACGTCTAGCTCCTACGAGCAGTACTTC; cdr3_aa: CASGSTSSSYEQYF
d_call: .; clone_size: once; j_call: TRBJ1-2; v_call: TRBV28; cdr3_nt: TGTGCCAGCAGTTTAACGGGCAGGGGAGGCTATGGCTACACCTTC; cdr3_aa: CASSLTGRGGYGYTF
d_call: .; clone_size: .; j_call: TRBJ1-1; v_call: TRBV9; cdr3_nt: TGTGCCAGCGGGCGACAGAACACTGAAGCTTTCTTT; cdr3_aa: CASGRQNTEAFF
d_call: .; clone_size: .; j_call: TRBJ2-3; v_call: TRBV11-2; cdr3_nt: TGTGCCAGCAGCCCCTGGGGTGGCACGCAGTATTTT; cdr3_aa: CASSPWGGTQYF
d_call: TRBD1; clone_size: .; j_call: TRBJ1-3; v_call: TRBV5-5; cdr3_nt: TGTGCCAGCAGCTCCGGGACAGGGACTCATGGAAACACCATATATTTT; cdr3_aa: CASSSGTGTHGNTIYF
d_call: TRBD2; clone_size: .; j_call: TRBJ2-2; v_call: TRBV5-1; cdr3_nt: TGCGCCAGCAGCAGACTAGCGGGAGCCTCCGGGGAGCTGTTTTTT; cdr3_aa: CASSRLAGASGELFF